The 19 T cell receptor beta chains reported below all come from one sample, sequenced in a study of blood T cell repertoires in COVID-19. Sequencing was performed with immunoSEQ multiplex PCR; in TCRdb, only in-frame clones are kept and a portion is missing. The repertoire consists of under 350,000 clones, with roughly 88% occurring once and the leading ten covering about 10%. The sample taken for sequencing was peripheral blood. The receptors come from a woman aged 70 to 79 with acute or convalescent COVID-19.

The chain has TRBV3-1 (or the pseudogene TRBV3-2) and TRBJ2-1; 7 bases agree with TRBD1. The CDR3 spans 13 residues. Germline V lookup: CDR1 LGHDT, CDR2 YNNKEL (reference sequence). V gave up 8 bases and J gave up 9 bases; unmatched junction bases: 10. This CDR3 is CASGRQGDFEQFF. CDR3 nucleotide sequence: TGTGCCAGCGGGCGACAGGGAGATTTTGAGCAGTTCTTC.

V and J are TRBV2 and TRBJ2-7; 7 bases are a match to TRBD2. Trimming cost V 3 bases and J 5 bases; bases outside gene matches: 10. Germline CDR1 and CDR2: SNHLY and FYNNEI. The CDR3 loop spans 15 amino acids. This chain's CDR3 is CASSDPTSIVDEQYF. CDR3 nucleotide sequence: TGTGCCAGCAGTGACCCGACTAGCATCGTCGACGAGCAGTACTTC.

The V gene is TRBV11-3, the J gene TRBJ1-1; TRBD1 agrees at 7 bases. V was pared by 5 bases and J by 1 base, with 4 bases of the junction left unmatched. The germline gives CDR1 SGHNT, CDR2 YENEEA. This CDR3 is 14 amino acids long. CDR3 amino acids: CASSLRTGNTEAFF. The CDR3 DNA reads as TGTGCCAGCAGCCTTCGGACAGGGAACACTGAAGCTTTCTTT.

In DNA form, the CDR3 reads TGTGCCAGCTCCCCTAGCGGGGGGTACAATGAGCAGTTCTTC. Encoded protein: CASSPSGGYNEQFF. J is TRBJ2-1 and V is TRBV28; 11 nucleotides line up with TRBD2. The CDR3 loop spans 14 amino acids. The germline V gene has CDR1 MDHEN and CDR2 SYDVKM. V lost 8 bases to trimming and J lost 4 bases; unmatched junction nucleotides: 4.

V is TRBV27 and J is TRBJ1-1; D is possibly TRBD1 (5 bases). The V end lost 3 bases, the J end lost 7 bases, and 9 bases lay between the germline ends. Germline-derived CDR1 and CDR2 are MNHEY and SMNVEV (reference sequence). This CDR3 contains 12 residues. The CDR3 spells CASSFRGGEAFF. As DNA, the CDR3 is TGTGCCAGCAGTTTTCGGGGGGGTGAAGCTTTCTTT.

The sample holds one count of this clone. V gene TRBV5-1 combines with J gene TRBJ2-7; possible D gene TRBD1, 5 bases. This CDR3 has 14 amino acids. Germline values: CDR1 SGHRS, CDR2 YFSETQ. The V and J ends lost 0 bases and 5 bases respectively, with 12 bases between them. The CDR3 coding sequence is TGCGCCAGCAGCTTGGATGGGGCCCCCAACGAGCAGTACTTC. As protein: CASSLDGAPNEQYF.

The chain combines TRBV6-4 with TRBJ1-5; D not resolved. This CDR3 comprises 13 residues. CDR1 is MRHNA, CDR2 SNTAGT, per germline. Trimming shortened V by 2 bases and J by 7 bases, and 9 bases separated the two germline ends. The CDR3 DNA follows: TGTGCCAGCAGTGACGCGGCGGGGCAGCCCCAGCATTTT. This codes for CASSDAAGQPQHF.

The chain links TRBV29-1 to TRBJ2-3; unclear D gene. Germline CDR1 reads SQVTM; CDR2 reads ANQGSEA. The CDR3 consists of 10 residues. V was trimmed by 6 bases and J by 5 bases, leaving 6 bases between them. The CDR3 is CSVQQDTQYF. CDR3 DNA: TGCAGCGTACAGCAAGATACGCAGTATTTT.

The rearrangement joins TRBV3-1 (or the pseudogene TRBV3-2) to TRBJ2-7, with 8 bases aligning to TRBD1. CDR1 is LGHDT and CDR2 is YNNKEL in the germline V gene (reference sequence). This CDR3 is built from 18 residues. V was pared by 1 base and J by 0 bases, with 11 bases of the junction left unmatched. The CDR3 DNA reads TGTGCCAGCAGCCAAGGTGCGCTTGGGACAGGCCTCTCCTACGAGCAGTACTTC. This gives the protein CASSQGALGTGLSYEQYF.

J is TRBJ2-2 and V is TRBV6-1; possible D gene TRBD1, 6 bases. This CDR3 region has 16 residues. Trimming cost V 4 bases and J 2 bases, with 14 bases left between them. Per germline, CDR1 MNHNS and CDR2 SASEGT. In DNA form, the CDR3 reads TGTGCCAGCAGTGCTCAGGGGACGTCAAACACCGGGGAGCTGTTTTTT. Residues: CASSAQGTSNTGELFF.

The chain recombines TRBV5-1 with TRBJ1-1; the match to TRBD1 covers 8 bases. Germline-derived CDR1 and CDR2 are SGHRS and YFSETQ. After removal of 4 bases from V and 8 bases from J, the junction contained 7 bases not matched to a gene. This CDR3 spans 13 amino acids. This CDR3 is CASSPWTGSEAFF. In nucleotides, the CDR3 is TGCGCCAGCAGCCCTTGGACAGGGAGCGAAGCTTTCTTT.

The chain couples TRBV18 to TRBJ2-7, with D hard to call. The germline V gene encodes CDR1 KGHSH and CDR2 LQKENI. The ends were cut back, 4 bases at V and 0 bases at J, with 13 bases in the middle. CDR3 length equals 15 residues. CDR3 DNA: TGTGCCAGCTCACTCGCTCGCGACAACTCCTACGAGCAGTACTTC. This codes for CASSLARDNSYEQYF.

The chain is built from TRBV7-9 and TRBJ2-3; 14 bases map to TRBD2. The CDR3 has 14 residues. Germline-derived CDR1 and CDR2 are SEHNR and FQNEAQ (reference sequence). Trimming cost V 8 bases and J 6 bases; bases outside gene matches: 4. The CDR3 region is CASGLAGGRDTQYF. CDR3 nucleotide sequence: TGTGCCAGCGGACTAGCGGGGGGTCGGGATACGCAGTATTTT.

The chain combines TRBV30 with TRBJ1-1; 9 nucleotides match TRBD1. The CDR3 runs to 14 residues. Germline V gene sequence: CDR1 GTSNPN, CDR2 SVGIG (reference sequence). V gave up 5 bases and J gave up 3 bases; unmatched junction bases: 7. CDR3 in amino acids: CAWATGGRDTEAFF. CDR3 in DNA: TGTGCCTGGGCTACAGGGGGCCGGGACACTGAAGCTTTCTTT.

The chain uses TRBV3-1 (or the pseudogene TRBV3-2) and TRBJ1-2; D perhaps matches TRBD1 (5 bases). Germline CDR1 LGHDT, CDR2 YNNKEL (reference sequence). V lost 4 bases and J lost 5, with 14 bases in between. The CDR3 is 14 residues long. The CDR3 reads CASSPNGGAYGYTF. Written as DNA, the CDR3 is TGTGCCAGCAGCCCGAACGGAGGGGCTTATGGCTACACCTTC.

The V and J genes are TRBV7-2 and TRBJ2-7, with 8 bases lining up with TRBD1. Trimming at V came to 2 bases and at J to 9 bases, leaving 12 bases not matched to a gene. This CDR3 is built from 15 residues. In germline, CDR1 is SGHTA, CDR2 FQGNSA. Here the CDR3 reads CASSLSRDRTSVQYF. In nucleotides, the CDR3 is TGTGCCAGCAGCTTATCGCGGGACAGGACTTCCGTGCAGTACTTC.

This rearrangement joins TRBV6-1 to TRBJ1-5; TRBD1 might be the D (6 bases). The V gene lost 0 bases and the J gene lost 7 bases, with 19 bases spanning the gap. The CDR3 totals 17 residues. Germline loops: CDR1 MNHNS, CDR2 SASEGT. This chain's CDR3 is CASSEAYRGGRGQPQHF. The DNA for the CDR3 is TGTGCCAGCAGTGAAGCTTACCGGGGGGGCCGTGGACAGCCCCAGCATTTT.

This chain joins TRBV7-2 and TRBJ1-4, with D possibly TRBD1 on 5 matching bases. Between the trimmed V and J ends, which lost 5 bases and 0 bases, there was a span of 10 bases. This CDR3 is 15 amino acids long. Germline loops: CDR1 SGHTA, CDR2 FQGNSA. CDR3 loop: CASSKDSATNEKLFF. The CDR3 DNA follows: TGTGCCAGCAGCAAAGACAGTGCAACTAATGAAAAACTGTTTTTT. Drawing the rest from reference TRBV7-2 and TRBJ1-4, the complete variable domain is GAGVSQSPSNKVTEKGKDVELRCDPISGHTALYWYRQSLGQGLEFLIYFQGNSAPDKSGLPSDRFSAERTGGSVSTLTIQRTQQEDSAVYLCASSKDSATNEKLFFGSGTQLSVL.

The J gene is TRBJ2-7, the V gene TRBV5-1; 7 bases are a match to TRBD2. The CDR3 spans 15 residues. Trimming took 0 bases from V and 5 from J; bases not matched to a gene: 8. Germline V gene lookup returns CDR1 SGHRS and CDR2 YFSETQ. The CDR3 DNA follows: TGCGCCAGCAGCTTGGTGGCGGGAGCGGGGAACGAGCAGTACTTC. Protein product: CASSLVAGAGNEQYF.